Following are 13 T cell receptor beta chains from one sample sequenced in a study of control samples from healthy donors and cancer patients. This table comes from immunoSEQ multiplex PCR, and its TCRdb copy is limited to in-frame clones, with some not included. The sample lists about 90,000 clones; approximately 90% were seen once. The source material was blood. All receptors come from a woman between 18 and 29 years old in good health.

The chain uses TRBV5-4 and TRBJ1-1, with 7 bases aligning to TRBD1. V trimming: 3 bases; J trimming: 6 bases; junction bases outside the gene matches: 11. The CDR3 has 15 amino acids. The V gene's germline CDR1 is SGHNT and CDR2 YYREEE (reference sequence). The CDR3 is CASSSPSQGEPEAFF. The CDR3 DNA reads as TGTGCCAGCAGCTCACCGTCTCAGGGGGAACCTGAAGCTTTCTTT.

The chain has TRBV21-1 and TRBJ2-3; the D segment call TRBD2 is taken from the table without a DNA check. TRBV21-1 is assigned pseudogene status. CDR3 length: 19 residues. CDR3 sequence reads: CASSKVELLAGGLTDTQYF. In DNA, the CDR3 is TGTGCCAGCAGCAAAGTGGAGCTACTAGCGGGGGGGCTCACAGATACGCAGTATTTT.

CDR3 region: CASSPGRGNTEAFF. The DNA of the CDR3 is TGTGCCAGCAGTCCCGGAAGGGGGAACACTGAAGCTTTCTTT. The chain employs TRBV14 and TRBJ1-1, with D perhaps TRBD1 (5 bases). The V gene lost 6 bases and the J gene lost 1 base, with 12 bases spanning the gap. The CDR3 consists of 14 residues. In germline, CDR1 is SGHDN, CDR2 FVKESK.

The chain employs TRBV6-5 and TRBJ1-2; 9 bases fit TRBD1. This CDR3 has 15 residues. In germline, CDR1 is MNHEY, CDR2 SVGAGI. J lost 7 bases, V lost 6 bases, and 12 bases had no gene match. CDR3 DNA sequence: TGTGCCAGCAGACAACCGGGACAGGGAAGAGGTGGCTACACCTTC. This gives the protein CASRQPGQGRGGYTF.

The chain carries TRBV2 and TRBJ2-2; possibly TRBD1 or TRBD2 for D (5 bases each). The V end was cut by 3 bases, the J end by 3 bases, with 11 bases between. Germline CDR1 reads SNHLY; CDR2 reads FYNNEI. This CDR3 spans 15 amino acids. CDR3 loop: CASSDGGRDTGELFF. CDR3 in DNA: TGTGCCAGCAGTGATGGAGGCAGGGACACCGGGGAGCTGTTTTTT.

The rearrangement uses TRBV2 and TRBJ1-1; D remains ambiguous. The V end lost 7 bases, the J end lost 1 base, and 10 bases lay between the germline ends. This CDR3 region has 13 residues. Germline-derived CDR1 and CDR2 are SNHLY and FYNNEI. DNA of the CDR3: TGTGCCAGCACCCTGACATCGAACACTGAAGCTTTCTTT. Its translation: CASTLTSNTEAFF.

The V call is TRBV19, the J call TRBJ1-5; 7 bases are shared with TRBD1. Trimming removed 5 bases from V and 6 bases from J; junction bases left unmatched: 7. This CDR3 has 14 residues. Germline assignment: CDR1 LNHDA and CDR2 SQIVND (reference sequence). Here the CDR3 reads CASSPRQGFQPQHF. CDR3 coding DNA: TGTGCCAGTAGTCCCCGACAGGGCTTTCAGCCCCAGCATTTT.

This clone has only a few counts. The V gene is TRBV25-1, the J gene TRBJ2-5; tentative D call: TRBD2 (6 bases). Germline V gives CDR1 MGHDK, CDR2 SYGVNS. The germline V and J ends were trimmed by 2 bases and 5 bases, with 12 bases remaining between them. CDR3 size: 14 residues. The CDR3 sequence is CASSERDSRETQYF. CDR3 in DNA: TGTGCCAGCAGTGAACGGGACTCGCGGGAGACCCAGTACTTC. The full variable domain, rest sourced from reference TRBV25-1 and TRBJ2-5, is EADIYQTPRYLVIGTGKKITLECSQTMGHDKMYWYQQDPGMELHLIHYSYGVNSTEKGDLSSESTVSRIRTEHFPLTLESARPSHTSQYLCASSERDSRETQYFGPGTRLLVL.

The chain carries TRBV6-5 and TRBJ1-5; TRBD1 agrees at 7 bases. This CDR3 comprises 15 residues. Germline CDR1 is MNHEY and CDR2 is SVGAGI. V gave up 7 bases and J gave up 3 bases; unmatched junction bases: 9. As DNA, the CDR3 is TGTGCCAGCAAGGGGACAGTGGGGACCAATCAGCCCCAGCATTTT. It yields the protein CASKGTVGTNQPQHF.

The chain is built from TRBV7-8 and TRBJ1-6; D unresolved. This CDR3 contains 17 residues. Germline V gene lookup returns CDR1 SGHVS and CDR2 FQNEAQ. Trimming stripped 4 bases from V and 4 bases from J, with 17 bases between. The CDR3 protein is CASSSLGNDNYNSPLHF. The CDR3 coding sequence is TGTGCCAGCAGCTCCCTGGGAAACGACAATTATAATTCACCCCTCCACTTT. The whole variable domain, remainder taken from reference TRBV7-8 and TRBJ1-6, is GAGVSQSPRYKVAKRGQDVALRCDPISGHVSLFWYQQALGQGPEFLTYFQNEAQLDKSGLPSDRFFAERPEGSVSTLKIQRTQQEDSAVYLCASSSLGNDNYNSPLHFGNGTRLTVT.

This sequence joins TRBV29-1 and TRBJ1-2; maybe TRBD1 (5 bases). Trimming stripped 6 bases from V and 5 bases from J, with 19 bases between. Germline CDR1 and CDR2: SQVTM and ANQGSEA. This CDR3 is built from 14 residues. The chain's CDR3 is CSVHNRGGTYGYTF. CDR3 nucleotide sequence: TGCAGCGTCCACAACCGGGGGGGGACGTATGGCTACACCTTC. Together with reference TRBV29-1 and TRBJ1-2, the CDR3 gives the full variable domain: SAVISQKPSRDICQRGTSLTIQCQVDSQVTMMFWYRQQPGQSLTLIATANQGSEATYESGFVIDKFPISRPNLTFSTLTVSNMSPEDSSIYLCSVHNRGGTYGYTFGSGTRLTVV.

CDR3 in amino acids: CASRFRQGGDTEAFF. The CDR3 bases are TGTGCCAGCCGATTTCGACAGGGAGGGGACACTGAAGCTTTCTTT. J is TRBJ1-1 and V is TRBV6-5; 7 nucleotides match TRBD1. Trimming removed 8 bases from V and 3 bases from J; junction bases left unmatched: 12. The CDR3 runs 15 residues. From germline, CDR1 is MNHEY and CDR2 SVGAGI.

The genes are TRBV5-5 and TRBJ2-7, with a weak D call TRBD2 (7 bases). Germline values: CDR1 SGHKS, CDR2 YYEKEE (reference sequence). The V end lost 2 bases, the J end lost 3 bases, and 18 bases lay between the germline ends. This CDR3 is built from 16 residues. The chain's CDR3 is CASSLDAGAGDYEQYF. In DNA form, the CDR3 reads TGTGCCAGCAGCTTAGACGCGGGGGCGGGGGACTACGAGCAGTACTTC.